Sequencing of this TCR beta chain was carried out in a study of PD-1 blockade in classical Hodgkin lymphoma. Study findings and constraints: While CD8+ TCR diversity did not rise significantly by C4D1, CD4+ TCR diversity did. Newly diagnosed patients and complete responders had comparable diversity at baseline. Healthy donors reportedly exceeded newly diagnosed patients in baseline TCR diversity. What caused the repertoire differences, perhaps disease activity or prior therapy, remains undefined.

All patients relapsed after autologous stem cell transplantation, and brentuximab vedotin exposure varied. Assay: immunoSEQ multiplex PCR; the TCRdb copy retains only in-frame clones and omits some. The sample includes about 39,000 clones, almost 90% of them seen just once. Trimming took off 0 bases at V and 3 bases at J, with 9 bases between the two ends. CDR1 MNHNS and CDR2 SASEGT come from the germline V gene. The length of the CDR3 is 15 residues. Notes on this clone: The antigen remains undetermined.

The chain links TRBV6-1 to TRBJ1-5; tentatively, D is TRBD1 (5 bases). Sample: peripheral blood mononuclear cells (PBMCs), taken at baseline. This TCR came from a human donor with classical Hodgkin lymphoma. The CDR3 sequence is CASSEAGGYNQPQHF. DNA for the CDR3: TGTGCCAGCAGTGAAGCCGGGGGATACAATCAGCCCCAGCATTTT.